The 10 T cell receptor beta chains below all came from one sample that was sequenced in a study of shared clonotypes between healthy human individuals. Profiled with immunoSEQ multiplex PCR; TCRdb holds only in-frame clones, not every one. The data contain about 490,000 clones, about 79% of them singletons. Source material: PBMCs. All receptors derive from a woman between 40 and 50 years old in good health. Some clones in this sample may be carry-over from other donors' samples.

For this clone: This clone may be a read error of a much larger clone one base away. The sample carries other DNA sequences with the same CDR3. This chain links TRBV30 with TRBJ1-2; D remains unclear. Germline CDR1 GTSNPN, CDR2 SVGIG (reference sequence). Trimming took off 4 bases at V and 0 bases at J, with 9 bases between the two ends. The CDR3 extends over 13 amino acids. CDR3 sequence (DNA): TGTGCCTGGATTGGGAGCCCTAACTATGGCTACACCTTC. Translating gives CAWIGSPNYGYTF.

This rearrangement joins TRBV5-1 to TRBJ2-7; 9 positions agree with TRBD2. The CDR3 has 14 amino acids. The trim removed 5 bases at V and 6 bases at J, leaving 9 bases unmatched. CDR1 and CDR2 (germline): SGHRS, YFSETQ. CDR3 amino acids: CASSSGTSIIEQYF. The CDR3 nucleotides are TGCGCCAGCAGTAGCGGGACTAGCATTATCGAGCAGTACTTC. The full variable domain, completed using reference TRBV5-1 and TRBJ2-7, is KAGVTQTPRYLIKTRGQQVTLSCSPISGHRSVSWYQQTPGQGLQFLFEYFSETQRNKGNFPGRFSGRQFSNSRSEMNVSTLELGDSALYLCASSSGTSIIEQYFGPGTRLTVT.

The chain is built from TRBV5-4 and TRBJ2-4, with 9 positions matching TRBD1. Germline V gives CDR1 SGHNT, CDR2 YYREEE (reference sequence). CDR3 length equals 16 residues. J was trimmed by 5 bases and V by 0 bases; bases with no gene match: 6. CDR3 amino acids: CASSLDGQGPENIQYF. CDR3 bases: TGTGCCAGCAGCTTGGATGGACAGGGGCCAGAAAACATTCAGTACTTC.

The gene calls are TRBV15 and TRBJ2-7; unclear D gene. Germline-derived CDR1 and CDR2 are LNHNV and YYDKDF (reference sequence). CDR3 length: 15 amino acids. V was pared by 1 base and J by 0 bases, with 10 bases between. CDR3 in DNA: TGTGCCACCAGCAGAGGGCTGCCAAGCTCCTACGAGCAGTACTTC. Residues: CATSRGLPSSYEQYF.

V is TRBV10-2 and J is TRBJ1-3; unclear D gene. Trimming left V 6 bases short and J 0 bases short, with 9 bases between. The CDR3 contains 14 residues. Germline values: CDR1 WSHSY, CDR2 SAAADI. CDR3 sequence (DNA): TGCGCCAGCAGGCTCAGAGACTCTGGAAACACCATATATTTT. This translates into CASRLRDSGNTIYF.

This clone was counted a few times. This sequence joins TRBV7-6 and TRBJ2-5; 13 bases are shared with TRBD2. The CDR3 is 17 amino acids. V gave up 5 bases and J gave up 5 bases; unmatched junction bases: 11. The V gene's germline CDR1 is SGHVS and CDR2 FNYEAQ. This CDR3 reads CASSTTSGRALRETQYF. DNA of the CDR3: TGTGCCAGCAGCACCACTAGCGGGAGGGCCTTGAGGGAGACCCAGTACTTC.

V gene TRBV28 combines with J gene TRBJ2-1; no firm D call. The CDR3 is 13 amino acids. The germline V and J ends were trimmed by 7 bases and 0 bases, with 7 bases remaining between them. Per germline, CDR1 MDHEN and CDR2 SYDVKM. This CDR3 reads CASTIASYNEQFF. The CDR3 DNA reads TGTGCCAGCACCATAGCCTCCTACAATGAGCAGTTCTTC.

The V call is TRBV27, the J call TRBJ1-5; D call uncertain. Trimming shortened V by 2 bases and J by 3 bases, and 5 bases separated the two germline ends. The CDR3 runs 13 residues. In germline, CDR1 is MNHEY, CDR2 SMNVEV (reference sequence). This CDR3 is CASSLRDNQPQHF. The CDR3, as DNA: TGTGCCAGCAGTTTACGGGACAATCAGCCCCAGCATTTT.

The chain combines TRBV28 with TRBJ2-7, with 7 bases matching TRBD2. Trimming removed 9 bases from V and 3 bases from J; junction bases left unmatched: 11. The CDR3 runs to 14 residues. From germline, CDR1 is MDHEN and CDR2 SYDVKM. CDR3 nucleotide sequence: TGTGCCAGTTCCCCAGGGACTACAGTCTACGAGCAGTACTTC. Translation gives CASSPGTTVYEQYF. The whole variable domain, remainder taken from reference TRBV28 and TRBJ2-7, is DVKVTQSSRYLVKRTGEKVFLECVQDMDHENMFWYRQDPGLGLRLIYFSYDVKMKEKGDIPEGYSVSREKKERFSLILESASTNQTSMYLCASSPGTTVYEQYFGPGTRLTVT.

The V call is TRBV29-1, the J call TRBJ2-2; D gene ambiguous. Deletions cut 7 bases from V and 1 base from J, with 4 bases between. The CDR3 runs 11 residues. Germline V CDR1 and CDR2: SQVTM, ANQGSEA. This CDR3 is CSGKNTGELFF. DNA of the CDR3: TGCAGCGGGAAGAACACCGGGGAGCTGTTTTTT.